These T cell receptor beta chains were read from a single sample in a study of shared T cell receptors in the human thymus. Only in-frame clones appear in the TCRdb table, and some are missing; sequencing was by immunoSEQ multiplex PCR. The sample consists of 550,000 to 800,000 clones, approximately 83% of them appearing once. This sample was also put to use in a study of human thymus T cells.

Sequences were obtained from thymocytes. The source of these receptors is a girl under three years old with a congenital heart defect. Each CDR3 is given with its conserved first and last residue. The D gene is left open where the match is weak. Only part of the rows carry a size: once, few, many, or a class if the clone is expanded.

abundance,len,d_gene,j_gene,v_gene,CDR3nt,CDR3aa
-,15,TRBD1,TRBJ1-2,TRBV18,TGTGCCAGCTCACCGCTCCGGGACAGGGGCAGAGGCTACACCTTC,CASSPLRDRGRGYTF
-,21,-,TRBJ1-1,TRBV2,TGTGCCAGCCCATCCAGTGGGGGGTCAGGGAAGACAAAGAGCCCGACGGCTGAAGCTTTCTTT,CASPSSGGSGKTKSPTAEAFF
-,13,-,TRBJ1-2,TRBV6-1,TGTGCCAGCAGGGTAGAGGGAACCTATGGCTACACCTTC,CASRVEGTYGYTF
-,11,-,TRBJ2-7,TRBV6-5,TGTGCCAGCAGCCCCTACTACGAGCAGTACTTC,CASSPYYEQYF
-,12,-,TRBJ1-2,TRBV7-8,TGTGCCAGCAGCCAAGCTTACTCAGGCTACACCTTC,CASSQAYSGYTF
-,14,TRBD1,TRBJ1-1,TRBV10-3,TGTGCCATCAGTGGGGGACAGATGAACACTGAAGCTTTCTTT,CAISGGQMNTEAFF
-,19,TRBD1,TRBJ2-3,TRBV15,TGTGCCACCAGCAGAACCTGGGACAGGGGGAAAACTAGCACAGATACGCAGTATTTT,CATSRTWDRGKTSTDTQYF
-,17,TRBD1,TRBJ1-2,TRBV4-3,TGCGCCAGCAGCCAACCCGGCCAGGACAGGGGACGGTATGGCTACACCTTC,CASSQPGQDRGRYGYTF
few,16,TRBD2,TRBJ2-5,TRBV9,TGTGCCAGCAGCGCGGATAGCGGGGGGGCTCTTGAGACCCAGTACTTC,CASSADSGGALETQYF
-,14,-,TRBJ2-5,TRBV5-6,TGTGCCAGCAGCTTGGCGGACAGTCAAGAGACCCAGTACTTC,CASSLADSQETQYF
-,13,-,TRBJ2-5,TRBV10-2,TGCGCCAGCAGTATCGGGCGGGAAGAGACCCAGTACTTC,CASSIGREETQYF
-,13,TRBD1,TRBJ1-2,TRBV28,TGTGCCAGCAGTGCTGACAGGGACTATGGCTACACCTTC,CASSADRDYGYTF
-,16,-,TRBJ2-3,TRBV29-1,TGCAGCGTGGGGGACATATGGACAGCAAACACAGATACGCAGTATTTT,CSVGDIWTANTDTQYF
-,15,-,TRBJ1-4,TRBV18,TGTGCCAGCTCACCACCGGTTCGGGGTAATGAAAAACTGTTTTTT,CASSPPVRGNEKLFF
-,16,TRBD1,TRBJ2-5,TRBV27,TGTGCCAGCAGTTTATATGGGACAGACCTCCAAGAGACCCAGTACTTC,CASSLYGTDLQETQYF
-,20,-,TRBJ1-6,TRBV6-4,TGTGCCAGCAGTGACCGGAGAACCGGGACACCAAGCTCCTATAATTCACCCCTCCACTTT,CASSDRRTGTPSSYNSPLHF
few,14,-,TRBJ1-2,TRBV25-1,TGTGCCAGCAGTGACCCCCCGAACTACTATGGCTACACCTTC,CASSDPPNYYGYTF
-,15,TRBD1,TRBJ1-6,TRBV5-1,TGCGCCAGCAGCTTGGGCGGACAGGAATATTCACCCCTCCACTTT,CASSLGGQEYSPLHF
-,17,TRBD1,TRBJ1-5,TRBV7-9,TGTGCCAGCAGCTTTATCCAAGACAGGGGTAGCAATCAGCCCCAGCATTTT,CASSFIQDRGSNQPQHF
-,16,-,TRBJ1-1,TRBV28,TGTGCCAGCAGTTTATTAGTTAGTCGGGTCCCCTTCCAAGCTTTCTTT,CASSLLVSRVPFQAFF
-,19,TRBD2,TRBJ2-2,TRBV14,TGTGCCAGCAGCCAGACAGGACTAGCGGGGGGAACGAACACCGGGGAGCTGTTTTTT,CASSQTGLAGGTNTGELFF
-,15,TRBD2,TRBJ2-1,TRBV6-5,TGTGCCAGCGGAATAAGCGGGGGGGCAGCCGATGAGCAGTTCTTC,CASGISGGAADEQFF
-,15,-,TRBJ1-1,TRBV7-9,TGTGCCAGCAGATCCAGAGACAGGACCAACACTGAAGCTTTCTTT,CASRSRDRTNTEAFF
-,16,TRBD1,TRBJ1-5,TRBV11-2,TGTGCCAGCAGCCAGAAGGGACAGGGAGAAAATCAGCCCCAGCATTTT,CASSQKGQGENQPQHF
once,15,-,TRBJ1-4,TRBV7-9,TGTGCCAGCAGCCGAGGGCCCGGTGGTTTGGAAAAACTGTTTTTT,CASSRGPGGLEKLFF
-,16,TRBD1,TRBJ2-3,TRBV7-2,TGTGCCAGCAGCCCAAACACAGGGGGGATATCAGATACGCAGTATTTT,CASSPNTGGISDTQYF
-,12,-,TRBJ2-3,TRBV12-5,TGTGCTAGTGGTTTGGGCCCACTTACGCAGTATTTT,CASGLGPLTQYF
-,16,-,TRBJ2-7,TRBV5-8,TGTGCCAGCAGCTTGGCGCGAGGGGACACAGCCTACGAGCAGTACTTC,CASSLARGDTAYEQYF
few,19,TRBD2,TRBJ2-2,TRBV28,TGTGCCAGCCATCCCCTACTCAGCGGGGGGGCCCTCCGTGGGCGGGAGCTGTTTTTT,CASHPLLSGGALRGRELFF
-,15,-,TRBJ1-1,TRBV28,TGTGCCAGCAGTTTAACAGGGAGATCATTCGCTGAAGCTTTCTTT,CASSLTGRSFAEAFF
once,17,TRBD1,TRBJ2-3,TRBV18,TGTGCCAGCTCCCTCCGGACCTTTGACAGGGATACCGATACGCAGTATTTT,CASSLRTFDRDTDTQYF